This T cell receptor (beta chain) emerged from a study of neurological immune-mediated disorders. Study conclusions and caveats: HTLV-1-associated myelopathy led in TCR clonal expansion, while multiple sclerosis ranked lowest, below healthy controls.

It was by 5'RACE with 10-nucleotide random UMIs that the cDNA was made. Sequencing runs each yielded over 170 million TCR-beta sequences from 15-18 subjects. TCRdb processed the 5' RACE reads anew with MiXCR; each CDR3 protein has one entry. The table has around 16,000 distinct CDR3 sequences, about a fifth seen once. The V gene end was trimmed by 6 bases and the J gene end by 4 bases; junction bases not matched to a gene: 12. CDR3 length: 16 residues. Germline CDR1 is DFQATT and CDR2 is SNEGSKA (reference sequence). The table lists this clonotype with many counts. Antigen specificity is unknown. This chain uses TRBV20-1 with TRBJ1-1; 12 bases are a match to TRBD1. The receptor was derived from a man in his forties or fifties in good health. Material for sequencing was PBMCs. The CDR3, as DNA: TGCAGTGCAAAACTCGGGACAGGGGGCTTGAGCACTGAAGCTTTCTTT. Protein: CSAKLGTGGLSTEAFF.